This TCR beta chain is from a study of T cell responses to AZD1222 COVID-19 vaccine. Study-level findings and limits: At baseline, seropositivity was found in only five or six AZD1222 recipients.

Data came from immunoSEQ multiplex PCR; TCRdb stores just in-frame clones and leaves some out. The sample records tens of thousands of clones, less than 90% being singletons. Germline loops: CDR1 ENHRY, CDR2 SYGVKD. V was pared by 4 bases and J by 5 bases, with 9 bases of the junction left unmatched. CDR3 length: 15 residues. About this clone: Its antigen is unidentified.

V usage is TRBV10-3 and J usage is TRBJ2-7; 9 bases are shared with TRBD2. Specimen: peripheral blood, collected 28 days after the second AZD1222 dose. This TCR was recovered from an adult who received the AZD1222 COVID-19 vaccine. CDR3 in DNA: TGTGCCATCAGTGGGTTCCTAGCGGGACCCCACGAGCAGTACTTC. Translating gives CAISGFLAGPHEQYF.